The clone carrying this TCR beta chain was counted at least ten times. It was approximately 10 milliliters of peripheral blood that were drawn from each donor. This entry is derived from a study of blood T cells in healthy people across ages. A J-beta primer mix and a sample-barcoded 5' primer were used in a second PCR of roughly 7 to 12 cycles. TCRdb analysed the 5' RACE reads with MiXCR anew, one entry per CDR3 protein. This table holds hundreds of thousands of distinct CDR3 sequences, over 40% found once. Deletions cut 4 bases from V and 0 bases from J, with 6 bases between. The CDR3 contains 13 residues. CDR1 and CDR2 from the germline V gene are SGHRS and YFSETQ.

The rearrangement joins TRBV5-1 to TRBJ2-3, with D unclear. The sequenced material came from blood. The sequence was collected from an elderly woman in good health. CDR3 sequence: CASSTPSTDTQYF. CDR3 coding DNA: TGCGCCAGCAGCACCCCTAGCACAGATACGCAGTATTTT.